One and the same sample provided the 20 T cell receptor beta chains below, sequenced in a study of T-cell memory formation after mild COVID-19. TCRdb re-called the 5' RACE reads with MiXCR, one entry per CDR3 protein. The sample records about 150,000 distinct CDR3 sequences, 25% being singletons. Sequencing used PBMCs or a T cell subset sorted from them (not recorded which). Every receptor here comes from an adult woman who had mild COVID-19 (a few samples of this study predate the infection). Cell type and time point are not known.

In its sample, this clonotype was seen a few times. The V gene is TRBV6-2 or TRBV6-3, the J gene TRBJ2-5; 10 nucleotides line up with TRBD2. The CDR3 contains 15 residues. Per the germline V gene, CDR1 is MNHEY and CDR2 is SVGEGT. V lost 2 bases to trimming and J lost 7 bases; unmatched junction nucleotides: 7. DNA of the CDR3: TGTGCCAGCAGTTACGGCCTAGCGGGAGAAGGGACCCAGTACTTC. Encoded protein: CASSYGLAGEGTQYF.

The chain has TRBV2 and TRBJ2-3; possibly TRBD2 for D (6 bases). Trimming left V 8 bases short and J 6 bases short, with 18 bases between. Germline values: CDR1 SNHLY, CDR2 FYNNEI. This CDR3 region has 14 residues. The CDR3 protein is CASHGRGLPDTQYF. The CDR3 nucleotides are TGTGCCAGCCACGGTCGGGGACTCCCTGATACGCAGTATTTT.

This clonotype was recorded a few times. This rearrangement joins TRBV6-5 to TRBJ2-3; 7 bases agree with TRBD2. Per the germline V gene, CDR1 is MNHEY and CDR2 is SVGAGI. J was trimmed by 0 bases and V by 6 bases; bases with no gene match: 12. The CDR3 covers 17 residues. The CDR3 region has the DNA TGTGCCAGCAGAACACGGACTAGGAGGGATAGCACAGATACGCAGTATTTT. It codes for CASRTRTRRDSTDTQYF.

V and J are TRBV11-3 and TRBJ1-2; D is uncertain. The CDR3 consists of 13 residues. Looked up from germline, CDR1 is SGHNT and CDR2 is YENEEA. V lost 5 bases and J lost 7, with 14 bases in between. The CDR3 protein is CASSLGPGGGYTF. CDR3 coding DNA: TGTGCCAGCAGCCTTGGACCAGGTGGTGGCTACACCTTC. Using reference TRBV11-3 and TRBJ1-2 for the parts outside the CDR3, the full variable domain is EAGVVQSPRYKIIEKKQPVAFWCNPISGHNTLYWYLQNLGQGPELLIRYENEEAVDDSQLPKDRFSAERLKGVDSTLKIQPAELGDSAVYLCASSLGPGGGYTFGSGTRLTVV.

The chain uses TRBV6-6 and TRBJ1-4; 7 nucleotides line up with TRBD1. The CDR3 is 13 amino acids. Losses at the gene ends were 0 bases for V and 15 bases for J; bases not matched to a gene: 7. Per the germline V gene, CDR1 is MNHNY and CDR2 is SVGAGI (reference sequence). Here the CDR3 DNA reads TGTGCCAGCAGTTACTCTTCCAGGGGGGGTGTGTTTTTT. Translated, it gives CASSYSSRGGVFF.

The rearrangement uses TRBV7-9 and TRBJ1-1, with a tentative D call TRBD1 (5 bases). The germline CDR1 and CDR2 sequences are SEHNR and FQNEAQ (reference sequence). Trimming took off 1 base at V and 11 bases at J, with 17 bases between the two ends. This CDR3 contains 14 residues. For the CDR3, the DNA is TGTGCCAGCAGCTTAGGTATCGCGGGGGAAGAGGCTTTCTTT. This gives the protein CASSLGIAGEEAFF.

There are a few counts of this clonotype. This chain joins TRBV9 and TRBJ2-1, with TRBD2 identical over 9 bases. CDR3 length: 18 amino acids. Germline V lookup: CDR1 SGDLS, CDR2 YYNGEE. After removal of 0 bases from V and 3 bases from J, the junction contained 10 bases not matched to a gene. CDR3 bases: TGTGCCAGCAGCGTAGCGGGTAGCGGGAGTTCGTTCTACAATGAGCAGTTCTTC. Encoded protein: CASSVAGSGSSFYNEQFF.

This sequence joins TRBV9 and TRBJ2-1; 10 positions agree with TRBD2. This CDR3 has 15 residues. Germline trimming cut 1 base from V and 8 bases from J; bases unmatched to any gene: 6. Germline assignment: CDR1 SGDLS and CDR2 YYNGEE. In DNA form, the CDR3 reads TGTGCCAGCAGCGTAACTAGCGGGAATACCCATGAGCAGTTCTTC. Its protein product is CASSVTSGNTHEQFF.

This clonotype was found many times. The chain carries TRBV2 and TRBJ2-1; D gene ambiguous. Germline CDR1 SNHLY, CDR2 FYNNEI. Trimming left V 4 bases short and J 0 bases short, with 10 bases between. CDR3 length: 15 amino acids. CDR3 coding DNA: TGTGCCAGCAGTGTTCTGTTGAGCTCCTACAATGAGCAGTTCTTC. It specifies CASSVLLSSYNEQFF.

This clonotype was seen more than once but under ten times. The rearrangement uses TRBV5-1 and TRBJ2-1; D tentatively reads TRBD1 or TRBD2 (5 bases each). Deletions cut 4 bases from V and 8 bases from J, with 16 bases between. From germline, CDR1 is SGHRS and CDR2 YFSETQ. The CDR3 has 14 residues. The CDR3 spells CASSHRGLEDEQFF. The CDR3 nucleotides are TGCGCCAGCAGCCACCGGGGCCTCGAGGATGAGCAGTTCTTC.

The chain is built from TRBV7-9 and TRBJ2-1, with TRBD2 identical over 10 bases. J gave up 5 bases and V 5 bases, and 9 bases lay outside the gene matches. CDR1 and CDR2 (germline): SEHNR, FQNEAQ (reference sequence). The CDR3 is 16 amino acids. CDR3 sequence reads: CASSPRGLAGDNEQFF. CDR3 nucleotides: TGTGCCAGCAGCCCCCGGGGTCTAGCGGGAGACAATGAGCAGTTCTTC.

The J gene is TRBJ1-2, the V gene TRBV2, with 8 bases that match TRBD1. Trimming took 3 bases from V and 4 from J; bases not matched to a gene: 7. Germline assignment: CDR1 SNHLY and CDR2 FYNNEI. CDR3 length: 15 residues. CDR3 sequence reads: CASSDTAGGTYGYTF. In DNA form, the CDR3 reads TGTGCCAGCAGTGATACAGCAGGGGGCACCTATGGCTACACCTTC.

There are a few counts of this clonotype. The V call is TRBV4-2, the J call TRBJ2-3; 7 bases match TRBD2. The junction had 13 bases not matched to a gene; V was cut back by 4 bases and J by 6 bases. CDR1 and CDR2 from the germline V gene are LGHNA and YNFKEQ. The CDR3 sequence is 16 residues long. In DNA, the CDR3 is TGTGCCAGCAGCCCCCTGGGGGGGGGGAGCTTGGATACGCAGTATTTT. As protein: CASSPLGGGSLDTQYF.

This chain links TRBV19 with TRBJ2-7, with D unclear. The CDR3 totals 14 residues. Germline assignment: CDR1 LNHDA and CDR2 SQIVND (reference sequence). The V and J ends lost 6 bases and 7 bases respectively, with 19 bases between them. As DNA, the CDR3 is TGTGCCAGTAGACCCCAAAGCCAGTCTCGGGAGCAGTACTTC. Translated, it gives CASRPQSQSREQYF.

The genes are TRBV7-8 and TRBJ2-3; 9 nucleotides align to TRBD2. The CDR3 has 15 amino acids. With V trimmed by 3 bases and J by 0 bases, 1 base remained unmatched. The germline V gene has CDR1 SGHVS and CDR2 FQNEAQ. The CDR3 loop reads CASSFLAGSTDTQYF. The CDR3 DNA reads TGTGCCAGCAGCTTTCTAGCGGGGAGCACAGATACGCAGTATTTT.

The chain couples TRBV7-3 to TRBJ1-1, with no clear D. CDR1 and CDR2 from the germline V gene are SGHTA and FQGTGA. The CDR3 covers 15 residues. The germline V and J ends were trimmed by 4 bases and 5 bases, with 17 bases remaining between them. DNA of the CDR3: TGTGCCAGCAGCTCCCTCCTCCTTCCTGGGACTGAAGCTTTCTTT. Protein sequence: CASSSLLLPGTEAFF.

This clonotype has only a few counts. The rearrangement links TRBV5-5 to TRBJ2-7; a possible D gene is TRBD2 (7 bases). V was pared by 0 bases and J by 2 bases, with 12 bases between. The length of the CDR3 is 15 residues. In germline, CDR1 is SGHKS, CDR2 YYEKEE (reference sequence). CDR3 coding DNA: TGTGCCAGCAGCTTGGTAGGGGGGGATCCCTACGAGCAGTACTTC. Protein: CASSLVGGDPYEQYF.

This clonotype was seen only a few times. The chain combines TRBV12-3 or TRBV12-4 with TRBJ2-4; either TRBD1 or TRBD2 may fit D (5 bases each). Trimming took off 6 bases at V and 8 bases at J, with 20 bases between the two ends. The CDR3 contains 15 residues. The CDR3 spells CASSLGDDSSDIQYF. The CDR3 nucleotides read TGTGCCAGCAGCCTAGGGGACGACAGTAGCGACATTCAGTACTTC.

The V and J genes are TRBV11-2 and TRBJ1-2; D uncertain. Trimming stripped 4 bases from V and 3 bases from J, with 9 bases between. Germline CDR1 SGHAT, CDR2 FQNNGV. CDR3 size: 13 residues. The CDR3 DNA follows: TGTGCCAGCAGCTCAGTACCGGACTATGGCTACACCTTC. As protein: CASSSVPDYGYTF.

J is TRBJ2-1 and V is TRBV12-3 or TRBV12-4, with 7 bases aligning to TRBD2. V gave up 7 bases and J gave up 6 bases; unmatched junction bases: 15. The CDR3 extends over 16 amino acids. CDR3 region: CASTSRRGRLFNEQFF. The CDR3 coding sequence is TGTGCCAGCACCTCCCGGCGGGGGAGACTATTCAATGAGCAGTTCTTC.